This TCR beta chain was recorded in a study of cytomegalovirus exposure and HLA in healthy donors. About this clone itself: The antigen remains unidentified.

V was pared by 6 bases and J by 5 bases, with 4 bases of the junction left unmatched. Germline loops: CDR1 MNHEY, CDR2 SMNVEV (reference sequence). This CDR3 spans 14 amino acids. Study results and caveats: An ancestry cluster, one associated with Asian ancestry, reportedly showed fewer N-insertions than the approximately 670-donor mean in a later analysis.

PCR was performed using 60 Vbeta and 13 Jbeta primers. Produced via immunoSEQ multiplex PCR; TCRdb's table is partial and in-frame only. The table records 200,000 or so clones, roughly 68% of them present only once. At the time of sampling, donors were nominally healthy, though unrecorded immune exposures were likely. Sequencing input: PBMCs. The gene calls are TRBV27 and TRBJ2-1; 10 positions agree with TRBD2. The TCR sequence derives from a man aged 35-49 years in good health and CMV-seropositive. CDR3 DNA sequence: TGTGCCAGCAGGGGACTAGCGCCGGACAATGAGCAGTTCTTC. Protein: CASRGLAPDNEQFF.